One and the same sample provided the 30 T cell receptor beta chains below, sequenced in a study of Graves' ophthalmopathy and Graves' hyperthyroidism. The study amplified TCR beta CDR3 regions using RNA transcripts. HTBI primers primed a first-round RT-PCR, and a second-round multiplex PCR followed. TCRdb reanalysed the multiplex PCR reads using MiXCR and keeps one entry per CDR3 protein. The sample lists about 220,000 distinct CDR3 sequences, 20% to 25% occurring once. The sample was peripheral blood. The receptor source for this set is a woman in her forties or fifties with Graves' ophthalmopathy.

In its sample, this clonotype was seen many times. The rearrangement joins TRBV4-2 to TRBJ2-7; 9 nucleotides agree with TRBD1. V lost 2 bases, J lost 2 bases, and 4 bases stayed unmatched. The germline CDR1 and CDR2 sequences are LGHNA and YNFKEQ. The CDR3 sequence is 15 residues long. The CDR3, as DNA: TGTGCCAGCAGCCAACCCGGGACAGGGACCTACGAGCAGTACTTC. It encodes CASSQPGTGTYEQYF.

This clonotype occurred many times. The rearrangement joins TRBV15 to TRBJ1-6; D unresolved. V shed 1 base and J shed 4 bases, with 14 bases lying between them. Germline CDR1 reads LNHNV; CDR2 reads YYDKDF (reference sequence). There are 17 residues in the CDR3. In nucleotides, the CDR3 is TGTGCCACCAGCAGAGTATCCGGGGTTGATTATAATTCACCCCTCCACTTT. Amino acid sequence: CATSRVSGVDYNSPLHF.

This clonotype was counted at least ten times. This chain joins TRBV6-2 or TRBV6-3 and TRBJ1-2; TRBD1 might be the D (5 bases). V lost 6 bases, J lost 4 bases, and 18 bases lay in between. The CDR3 runs 15 residues. The V gene's germline CDR1 is MNHEY and CDR2 SVGEGT. The CDR3 protein is CASSPPFIGAYGYTF. The CDR3, as DNA: TGTGCCAGCAGCCCCCCCTTTATCGGGGCCTATGGCTACACCTTC.

This sequence joins TRBV6-5 and TRBJ1-1, with TRBD1 matching over 7 bases. This CDR3 has 17 residues. Germline CDR1 is MNHEY and CDR2 is SVGAGI. Unmatched junction bases numbered 17, after V lost 6 bases and J lost 4 bases. CDR3 DNA: TGTGCCAGCAGCTACGACAGGACAGGAGGGATTGGCACTGAAGCTTTCTTT. Its protein is CASSYDRTGGIGTEAFF.

This clonotype was seen repeatedly, ten times or more. The gene calls are TRBV5-1 and TRBJ1-1; possibly TRBD1 for D (5 bases). Germline CDR1 reads SGHRS; CDR2 reads YFSETQ. This CDR3 comprises 12 residues. The germline V and J ends were trimmed by 2 bases and 4 bases, with 6 bases remaining between them. This chain's CDR3 is CASSFGATEAFF. The DNA of the CDR3 is TGCGCCAGCAGCTTCGGGGCCACTGAAGCTTTCTTT.

This clonotype came up many times. The chain joins TRBV10-1 to TRBJ2-5, with D tentatively TRBD2 (5 bases). The CDR3 length is 16 residues. V was shortened by 3 bases and J by 1 base, with 15 bases between the two germline ends. Germline V gene sequence: CDR1 WNHNN, CDR2 SYGVQD (reference sequence). The CDR3 nucleotides are TGCGCCAGCAGTGACCCGCTAGCTGGAGGCCAAGAGACCCAGTACTTC. Its protein product is CASSDPLAGGQETQYF.

This clonotype has ten or more counts. The chain recombines TRBV12-3 or TRBV12-4 with TRBJ2-7, with 12 bases matching TRBD1. Trimming took 6 bases from V and 6 from J; bases not matched to a gene: 6. The CDR3 totals 14 residues. CDR3 DNA sequence: TGTGCCAGCAGATCGGGACAGGGGGCGTTCGAGCAGTACTTC. Protein product: CASRSGQGAFEQYF.

This clonotype occurred many times. This rearrangement joins TRBV27 to TRBJ1-6; D may be TRBD1 (6 bases). V lost 3 bases, J lost 10 bases, and 13 bases lay in between. Germline-derived CDR1 and CDR2 are MNHEY and SMNVEV (reference sequence). CDR3 length: 14 amino acids. In nucleotides, the CDR3 is TGTGCCAGCAGTTTTACGGGGGCCAGGTCACCCCTCCACTTT. Translating gives CASSFTGARSPLHF.

The chain combines TRBV6-1 with TRBJ2-7; weak D call: TRBD1 (6 bases). Trimming pared 7 bases from V and 6 bases from J, leaving 13 bases between. Germline CDR1 is MNHNS and CDR2 is SASEGT. The CDR3 contains 12 residues. This CDR3 reads CASNAQGSEQYF. CDR3 coding DNA: TGTGCCAGCAACGCACAGGGATCCGAGCAGTACTTC.

Only a few counts were recorded for this clonotype. The chain has TRBV3-1 and TRBJ2-5; D may match TRBD1 or TRBD2 (6 bases each). Germline CDR1 is LGHDT and CDR2 is YNNKEL (reference sequence). The CDR3 has 17 amino acids. V was trimmed by 1 base and J by 5 bases, leaving 20 bases between them. The CDR3 here is CASSQGKGGYDGETQYF. Here the CDR3 DNA reads TGTGCCAGCAGCCAAGGAAAGGGGGGCTATGATGGGGAGACCCAGTACTTC.

Many counts were recorded for this clonotype. Here the CDR3 reads CASSSGTGGGEQYF. CDR3 nucleotides: TGTGCCAGCAGTTCCGGGACAGGGGGAGGCGAGCAGTACTTC. This chain links TRBV28 with TRBJ2-7; 11 positions match TRBD1. Germline CDR1 and CDR2: MDHEN and SYDVKM. The CDR3 has 14 residues. The V and J ends lost 4 bases and 6 bases, in that order; junction bases with no gene match: 5.

The sample holds a few counts of this clonotype. The rearrangement joins TRBV10-3 to TRBJ2-7; TRBD2 is a possible D gene (5 bases). V was trimmed by 6 bases and J by 7 bases, leaving 19 bases between them. This CDR3 has 14 amino acids. The germline V gene encodes CDR1 ENHRY and CDR2 SYGVKD. In DNA form, the CDR3 reads TGTGCCATCAGCGAGGGATTAATCTACGGGGAGCAGTACTTC. It specifies CAISEGLIYGEQYF.

In its sample, this clonotype was seen many times. J is TRBJ2-5 and V is TRBV24-1, with D possibly matching TRBD1 (5 bases). The CDR3 has 16 residues. V was shortened by 8 bases and J by 5 bases, with 23 bases between the two germline ends. Germline CDR1 and CDR2: KGHDR and SFDVKD. DNA of the CDR3: TGTGCCACCACCCACCCCCGGACAAGTTCTTCGGAGACCCAGTACTTC. This encodes CATTHPRTSSSETQYF.

V usage is TRBV5-1 and J usage is TRBJ1-2; possible D gene TRBD1, 5 bases. The V end was cut by 0 bases, the J end by 7 bases, with 16 bases between. CDR3 size: 15 residues. Germline CDR1 and CDR2: SGHRS and YFSETQ. CDR3: CASSLVAGGGSGYTF. The CDR3 coding sequence is TGCGCCAGCAGCTTGGTTGCGGGTGGGGGATCTGGCTACACCTTC.

This clonotype was recorded at least ten times. The chain employs TRBV12-3 or TRBV12-4 and TRBJ2-2; D gene unclear. Trimming took 5 bases from V and 9 from J, leaving 13 bases between them. The CDR3 runs to 13 residues. In DNA form, the CDR3 reads TGTGCCAGCAGTCCCCCCCTCTTGAGGGAGCTGTTTTTT. As protein: CASSPPLLRELFF.

This clonotype has ten or more counts. The chain recombines TRBV30 with TRBJ2-7, with D hard to call. The length of the CDR3 is 12 residues. The V and J ends lost 1 base and 2 bases respectively, with 6 bases between them. In germline, CDR1 is GTSNPN, CDR2 SVGIG (reference sequence). The CDR3 loop reads CAWSGNPYEQYF. In DNA, the CDR3 is TGTGCCTGGAGTGGCAATCCCTACGAGCAGTACTTC.

This clonotype was recorded many times. The gene calls are TRBV5-1 and TRBJ2-7; no clear D. The CDR3 extends over 13 amino acids. Germline V lookup: CDR1 SGHRS, CDR2 YFSETQ. Trimming cost V 4 bases and J 5 bases, with 13 bases left between them. The CDR3 region is CASSHRAFHEQYF. CDR3 DNA sequence: TGCGCCAGCAGCCACCGGGCCTTTCACGAGCAGTACTTC.

The gene calls are TRBV11-3 and TRBJ1-1; D unclear. The V and J ends lost 10 bases and 5 bases respectively, with 11 bases between them. The CDR3 length is 11 residues. From germline, CDR1 is SGHNT and CDR2 YENEEA. In nucleotides, the CDR3 is TGTGCCACGCCCGCCTGGACTGAAGCTTTCTTT. The encoded protein is CATPAWTEAFF.

A remark on this clonotype: The junction departs from the called germline gene at one end, perhaps through a read error. The DNA for the CDR3 is TGTGCCAGTAGTACCTGGGGGAGCACTGAAGATTTCTTT. Amino acids: CASSTWGSTEDFF. V usage is TRBV19 and J usage is TRBJ1-1, with a possible D match to TRBD1 (5 bases). This CDR3 has 13 residues. CDR1 and CDR2 from the germline V gene are LNHDA and SQIVND (reference sequence).

This clonotype was seen many times. V and J are TRBV29-1 and TRBJ1-2; weak D call: TRBD1 (5 bases). This CDR3 comprises 12 residues. The V gene lost 7 bases and the J gene lost 7 bases, with 16 bases spanning the gap. CDR1 is SQVTM and CDR2 is ANQGSEA in the germline V gene. CDR3 residues: CSAAGTEPGYTF. In DNA, the CDR3 is TGCAGCGCCGCAGGGACCGAACCTGGCTACACCTTC.

This clonotype was seen many times. The rearrangement joins TRBV7-9 to TRBJ2-7, with D unclear. Germline-derived CDR1 and CDR2 are SEHNR and FQNEAQ (reference sequence). This CDR3 contains 12 residues. V lost 8 bases and J 6 bases, leaving 14 bases between the germline ends. The CDR3 loop reads CASSNPRREQYF. The CDR3 DNA reads as TGTGCCAGCTCTAACCCCCGCCGCGAGCAGTACTTC.

This clonotype came up many times. The rearrangement uses TRBV6-5 and TRBJ2-7; D is perhaps TRBD1 or TRBD2 (5 bases each). Germline CDR1 and CDR2: MNHEY and SVGAGI. V dropped 3 bases and J dropped 7 bases, with 10 bases sitting between them. The CDR3 length is 12 residues. The CDR3, as DNA: TGTGCCAGCAGTTATGGGGGAAGGGAGCAGTACTTC. Translation: CASSYGGREQYF.

This clonotype was recorded many times. The J gene is TRBJ1-1, the V gene TRBV19; perhaps TRBD1 as D (5 bases). Germline V gene sequence: CDR1 LNHDA, CDR2 SQIVND (reference sequence). Trimming left V 6 bases short and J 1 base short, with 9 bases between. The CDR3 totals 13 residues. CDR3 residues: CASRLQENTEAFF. CDR3 DNA: TGTGCCAGTAGACTACAGGAGAACACTGAAGCTTTCTTT.

The rearrangement links TRBV28 to TRBJ1-1; D not resolved. Germline V gene sequence: CDR1 MDHEN, CDR2 SYDVKM. V lost 6 bases to trimming and J lost 8 bases, with 13 bases between them. This CDR3 contains 12 residues. CDR3 residues: CASREDMREAFF. CDR3 nucleotide sequence: TGTGCCAGCAGAGAAGACATGCGCGAAGCTTTCTTT. Based on the CDR3 plus reference TRBV28 and TRBJ1-1, the full variable domain is DVKVTQSSRYLVKRTGEKVFLECVQDMDHENMFWYRQDPGLGLRLIYFSYDVKMKEKGDIPEGYSVSREKKERFSLILESASTNQTSMYLCASREDMREAFFGQGTRLTVV.

This clonotype has a count of ten or more. This sequence joins TRBV7-2 and TRBJ1-3, with a tentative D call TRBD1 (5 bases). V lost 5 bases and J 11 bases, leaving 13 bases between the germline ends. This CDR3 is built from 12 residues. CDR1 is SGHTA, CDR2 FQGNSA, per germline. CDR3: CASSRDSRAIYF. The CDR3, as DNA: TGTGCCAGCAGCCGGGACTCTAGGGCCATATATTTT.

This clonotype was counted ten times or more. This chain connects TRBV5-1 to TRBJ2-7; maybe TRBD2 (6 bases). In germline, CDR1 is SGHRS, CDR2 YFSETQ. The V end was cut by 4 bases, the J end by 1 base, with 12 bases between. CDR3 size: 14 residues. The CDR3 DNA reads TGCGCCAGCAGCCGTAGCGGAAATTCCTACGAGCAGTACTTC. Protein sequence: CASSRSGNSYEQYF.

This clonotype was seen many times. This chain connects TRBV27 to TRBJ1-2, with a possible D match to TRBD1 (6 bases). V was clipped by 4 bases and J by 4 bases, with 16 bases between them. The CDR3 spans 15 residues. Germline loops: CDR1 MNHEY, CDR2 SMNVEV (reference sequence). The CDR3 loop reads CASSSSEGEVYGYTF. The CDR3 DNA follows: TGTGCCAGCAGTTCTAGCGAGGGGGAGGTCTATGGCTACACCTTC.

This clonotype was counted many times. The chain joins TRBV6-1 to TRBJ2-5; TRBD2 is a possible D gene (5 bases). Trimming took off 8 bases at V and 7 bases at J, with 11 bases between the two ends. CDR1 MNHNS and CDR2 SASEGT come from the germline V gene. The CDR3 totals 11 residues. The CDR3 sequence: CASGIAGTQYF. The CDR3 region has the DNA TGTGCCAGCGGTATTGCGGGGACCCAGTACTTC.

In this sample, this clonotype turned up many times. This sequence joins TRBV5-1 and TRBJ1-5; D gene uncertain. Trimming cost V 0 bases and J 2 bases, with 6 bases left between them. Looked up from germline, CDR1 is SGHRS and CDR2 is YFSETQ. The CDR3 extends over 14 amino acids. The CDR3 nucleotides read TGCGCCAGCAGCTTGGACGGCCGCAATCAGCCCCAGCATTTT. Its translation is CASSLDGRNQPQHF. The full variable domain, in which reference TRBV5-1 and TRBJ1-5 provide the parts outside the CDR3, is KAGVTQTPRYLIKTRGQQVTLSCSPISGHRSVSWYQQTPGQGLQFLFEYFSETQRNKGNFPGRFSGRQFSNSRSEMNVSTLELGDSALYLCASSLDGRNQPQHFGDGTRLSIL.

At least ten counts were recorded for this clonotype. The chain carries TRBV19 and TRBJ1-1; TRBD1 is a possible D gene (5 bases). Germline loops: CDR1 LNHDA, CDR2 SQIVND (reference sequence). The CDR3 is made up of 15 amino acids. With 1 base removed from V and 3 bases from J, the gap between germline ends came to 12 bases. CDR3 loop: CASSIGGVTHTEAFF. The CDR3 DNA follows: TGTGCCAGTAGTATAGGGGGGGTGACACACACTGAAGCTTTCTTT.